This T cell receptor beta chain was sequenced during a study of blood T cell repertoires in COVID-19. Study-wide background: Material from acute and convalescent COVID-19 was sourced from the United States, Italy and Spain.

This clone has only one observation. Profiled with immunoSEQ multiplex PCR; TCRdb holds only in-frame clones, not every one. The repertoire includes under 15,000 clones, 60% to 85% of them detected once, and about 6% sits in the top ten. While infection was still active, Seattle patients were enrolled and then followed longitudinally. The germline CDR1 and CDR2 sequences are SGHRS and YFSETQ. Trimming took off 0 bases at V and 2 bases at J, with 3 bases between the two ends. The CDR3 is 12 amino acids. The genes are TRBV5-1 and TRBJ2-7; D unclear. The receptor was isolated from a man aged 55 to 69 with COVID-19, enrolled during active disease. The sample comprised peripheral blood. CDR3 DNA: TGCGCCAGCAGCTTGGACACCTACGAGCAGTACTTC. It yields the protein CASSLDTYEQYF.